This entry concerns a single T cell receptor beta chain. This specimen belongs to a study of T cell changes during pregnancy in multiple sclerosis. This CDR3 is 21 amino acids long. The protocol was immunoSEQ multiplex PCR, while the TCRdb copy is restricted to in-frame clones and leaves out a portion. In the table there are approximately 35,000 clones, approximately 90% of which are singletons. Sequenced material: CD4+ T cells from peripheral blood mononuclear cells, taken in the third trimester of pregnancy. The sequence derives from a female donor in good health, enrolled as a control in a pregnancy study. The chain joins TRBV12-2 to TRBJ2-1; TRBD2, the table's D call, lacks a check against the DNA. TRBV12-2 is flagged as a pseudogene. CDR3 coding DNA: TGTGCAAGTCGCTTAGGACCCCACCTGACTAGCGGGAGGTGTATCTACAATGAGCAGTTCTTC. Translating it yields CASRLGPHLTSGRCIYNEQFF.